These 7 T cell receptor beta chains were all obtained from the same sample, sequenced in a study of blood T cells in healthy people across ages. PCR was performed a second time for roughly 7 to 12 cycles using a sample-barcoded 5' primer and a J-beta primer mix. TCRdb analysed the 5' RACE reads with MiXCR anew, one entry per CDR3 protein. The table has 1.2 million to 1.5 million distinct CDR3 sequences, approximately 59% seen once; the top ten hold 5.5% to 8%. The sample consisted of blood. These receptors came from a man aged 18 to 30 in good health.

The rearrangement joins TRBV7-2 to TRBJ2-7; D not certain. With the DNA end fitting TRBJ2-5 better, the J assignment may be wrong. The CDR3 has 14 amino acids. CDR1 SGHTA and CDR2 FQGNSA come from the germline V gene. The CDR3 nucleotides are TGTGCCAGCAGCTCCGGACGGTGGATAGAGACCCAGTACTTC. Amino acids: CASSSGRWIETQYF.

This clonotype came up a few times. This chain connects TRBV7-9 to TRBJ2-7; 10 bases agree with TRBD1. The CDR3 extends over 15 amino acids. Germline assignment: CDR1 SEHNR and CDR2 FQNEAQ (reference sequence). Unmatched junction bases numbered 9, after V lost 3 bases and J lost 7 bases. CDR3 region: CASSLGQGLYNEQYF. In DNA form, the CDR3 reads TGTGCCAGCAGCTTGGGACAGGGGCTCTACAATGAGCAGTACTTC.

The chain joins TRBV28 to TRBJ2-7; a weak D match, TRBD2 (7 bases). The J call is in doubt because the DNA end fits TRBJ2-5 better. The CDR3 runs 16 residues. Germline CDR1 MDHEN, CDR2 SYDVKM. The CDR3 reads CASSSLPTGRGETQYF. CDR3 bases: TGTGCCAGCAGTTCCCTCCCCACAGGGAGGGGAGAGACCCAGTACTTC.

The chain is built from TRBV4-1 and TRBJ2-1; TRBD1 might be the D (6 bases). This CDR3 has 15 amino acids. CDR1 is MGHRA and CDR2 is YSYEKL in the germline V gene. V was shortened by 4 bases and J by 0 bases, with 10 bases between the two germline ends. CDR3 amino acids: CASSPDRNSYNEQFF. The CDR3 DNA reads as TGCGCCAGCAGCCCCGACAGGAACTCCTACAATGAGCAGTTCTTC.

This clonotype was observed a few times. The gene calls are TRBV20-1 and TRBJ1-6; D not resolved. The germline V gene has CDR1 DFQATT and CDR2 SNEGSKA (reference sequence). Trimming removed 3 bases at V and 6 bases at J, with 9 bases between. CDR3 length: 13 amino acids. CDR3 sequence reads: CSASDITNSPLHF. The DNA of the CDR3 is TGCAGTGCTAGCGATATTACTAATTCACCCCTCCACTTT.

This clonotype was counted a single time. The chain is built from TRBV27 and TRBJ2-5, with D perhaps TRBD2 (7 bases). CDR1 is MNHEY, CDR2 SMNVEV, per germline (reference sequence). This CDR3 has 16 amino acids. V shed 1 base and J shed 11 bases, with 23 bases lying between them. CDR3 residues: CASSLLSTGRVGEQYF. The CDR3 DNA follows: TGTGCCAGCAGTTTATTATCCACAGGGAGGGTTGGTGAGCAGTACTTC.

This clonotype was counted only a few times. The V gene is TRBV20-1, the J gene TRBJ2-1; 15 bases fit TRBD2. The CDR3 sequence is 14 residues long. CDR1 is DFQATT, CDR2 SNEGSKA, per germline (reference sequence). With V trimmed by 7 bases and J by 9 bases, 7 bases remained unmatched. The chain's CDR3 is CSVTGLAGGSEQFF. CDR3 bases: TGCAGTGTCACAGGACTAGCGGGAGGGTCTGAGCAGTTCTTC.